The 30 T cell receptor beta chains listed next were all sequenced from one sample in a study of identical twins. Via MiXCR, TCRdb re-called the 5' RACE reads, giving one row per CDR3 protein. The data contain about 100,000 distinct CDR3 sequences, 5.9% of them seen just once; the ten biggest clones take up 12%. The sample comprised memory T cells sorted from blood. The receptors stem from a woman aged 45 to 65 in good health.

Ten or more counts support this clonotype. The J gene is TRBJ2-7, the V gene TRBV15, with D possibly TRBD1 on 6 matching bases. V lost 3 bases and J 5 bases, leaving 14 bases between the germline ends. Germline V gene data show CDR1 as LNHNV and CDR2 as YYDKDF (reference sequence). CDR3 length: 14 residues. CDR3 amino acids: CATSRTGSLHEQYV. The CDR3, as DNA: TGTGCCACCAGCAGGACAGGCTCTTTACACGAGCAGTACGTC.

This clonotype was counted only a few times. The gene calls are TRBV20-1 and TRBJ2-3; D gene ambiguous. Trimming pared 2 bases from V and 0 bases from J, leaving 9 bases between. There are 14 residues in the CDR3. Per the germline V gene, CDR1 is DFQATT and CDR2 is SNEGSKA (reference sequence). CDR3 in DNA: TGCAGTGCTAGATACATAACTAGCACAGATACGCAGTATTTT. It specifies CSARYITSTDTQYF.

This clonotype has ten or more counts. This sequence joins TRBV3-1 and TRBJ2-1; D is perhaps TRBD2 (6 bases). Trimming shortened V by 4 bases and J by 5 bases, and 15 bases separated the two germline ends. This CDR3 contains 15 residues. Germline loops: CDR1 LGHDT, CDR2 YNNKEL (reference sequence). As DNA, the CDR3 is TGTGCCAGCAGCCCGGAGGGTAGTAGAAACAATGAGCAGTTCTTC. This codes for CASSPEGSRNNEQFF.

The chain joins TRBV2 to TRBJ2-1; D possibly corresponds to TRBD1 (6 bases). The germline V gene has CDR1 SNHLY and CDR2 FYNNEI. The CDR3 consists of 15 residues. Trimming removed 6 bases at V and 0 bases at J, with 12 bases between. CDR3 DNA: TGTGCCAGCAGACAGGGTTATAACTCCTACAATGAGCAGTTCTTC. This encodes CASRQGYNSYNEQFF.

This clonotype was observed a few times. The chain joins TRBV2 to TRBJ1-1; 8 nucleotides align to TRBD1. The CDR3 covers 16 residues. Germline V gene data show CDR1 as SNHLY and CDR2 as FYNNEI. J lost 2 bases, V lost 8 bases, and 13 bases had no gene match. The CDR3 DNA reads TGTGCCAGCGGGAAAGGACAGGGAGTTTTCAACACTGAAGCTTTCTTT. Protein sequence: CASGKGQGVFNTEAFF. The complete variable domain, with remaining parts taken from reference TRBV2 and TRBJ1-1, reads EPEVTQTPSHQVTQMGQEVILRCVPISNHLYFYWYRQILGQKVEFLVSFYNNEISEKSEIFDDQFSVERPDGSNFTLKIRSTKLEDSAMYFCASGKGQGVFNTEAFFGQGTRLTVV.

This clonotype was seen many times. This chain joins TRBV4-2 and TRBJ2-3; no reliable D call. This CDR3 comprises 12 residues. V lost 8 bases and J 3 bases, leaving 9 bases between the germline ends. The germline V gene has CDR1 LGHNA and CDR2 YNFKEQ. The CDR3 region is CASQSMTDTQYF. The CDR3 DNA is TGTGCCAGCCAGTCGATGACAGATACGCAGTATTTT.

The genes are TRBV20-1 and TRBJ2-5, with D unclear. The CDR3 extends over 14 amino acids. Germline V lookup: CDR1 DFQATT, CDR2 SNEGSKA (reference sequence). The ends were cut back, 3 bases at V and 2 bases at J, with 13 bases in the middle. The CDR3 is CSASRRTLQETQYF. The CDR3 DNA sequence: TGCAGTGCTAGTAGACGGACGCTGCAAGAGACCCAGTACTTC.

This chain links TRBV29-1 with TRBJ2-3, with a weak D call TRBD1 (5 bases). Trimming stripped 4 bases from V and 3 bases from J, with 11 bases between. Germline CDR1 is SQVTM and CDR2 is ANQGSEA. The CDR3 is made up of 13 amino acids. In DNA, the CDR3 is TGCAGCGTTGCCGACAGACCTACAGATACGCAGTATTTT. Residues: CSVADRPTDTQYF.

This clonotype was seen many times. The V gene is TRBV15, the J gene TRBJ1-4; D gene ambiguous. The V gene's germline CDR1 is LNHNV and CDR2 YYDKDF (reference sequence). The CDR3 covers 15 residues. Trimming shortened V by 1 base and J by 0 bases, and 6 bases separated the two germline ends. This chain's CDR3 is CATSRAGTTNEKLFF. The CDR3 DNA sequence: TGTGCCACCAGCAGAGCCGGGACAACTAATGAAAAACTGTTTTTT.

This clonotype has a count of ten or more. V is TRBV6-5 and J is TRBJ2-7, with D perhaps TRBD2 (5 bases). The CDR3 totals 14 residues. V gave up 5 bases and J gave up 3 bases, with 14 bases separating them. Germline loops: CDR1 MNHEY, CDR2 SVGAGI. CDR3 sequence reads: CASSPTEGLYEQYV. CDR3 coding DNA: TGTGCCAGCAGTCCGACCGAGGGCCTCTACGAGCAGTACGTC.

Of note for this clonotype: This sequence may be a read error, since a much larger clone differs from it by one base. The chain has TRBV9 and TRBJ2-1, with D possibly matching TRBD2 (5 bases). Germline loops: CDR1 SGDLS, CDR2 YYNGEE. This CDR3 is 12 amino acids long. The CDR3 loop is CASGGTYNDQFF. The CDR3 DNA sequence: TGTGCCAGCGGAGGAACCTACAATGACCAGTTCTTC.

Many counts were recorded for this clonotype. The chain couples TRBV6-6 to TRBJ1-2, with D possibly matching TRBD1 (5 bases). Germline V lookup: CDR1 MNHNY, CDR2 SVGAGI (reference sequence). This CDR3 contains 11 residues. The ends were cut back, 10 bases at V and 8 bases at J, with 14 bases in the middle. The CDR3 DNA reads as TGTGCCAACAAAGACAGAATCGGCTACACCTTC. It specifies CANKDRIGYTF.

This clonotype came up many times. V gene TRBV3-1 combines with J gene TRBJ2-1, with 9 bases fitting TRBD1. This CDR3 region has 15 residues. The V segment lost 1 base and the J segment 4 bases; nucleotides outside the gene matches: 2. Germline values: CDR1 LGHDT, CDR2 YNNKEL (reference sequence). CDR3 sequence (DNA): TGTGCCAGCAGCCAAGGGGACAGGGTTTACAATGAGCAGTTCTTC. Translated: CASSQGDRVYNEQFF.

This clonotype showed up many times. This chain's CDR3 is CASSLEDSPLPKNIQYF. The CDR3 DNA reads TGCGCCAGCAGCTTGGAGGACAGTCCCCTACCCAAAAACATTCAGTACTTC. The chain carries TRBV5-1 and TRBJ2-4, with a possible D match to TRBD1 (6 bases). This CDR3 is built from 17 residues. Germline values: CDR1 SGHRS, CDR2 YFSETQ. V lost 0 bases to trimming and J lost 2 bases, with 15 bases between them.

In its sample, this clonotype was seen many times. This chain links TRBV6-6 with TRBJ2-7; 9 nucleotides align to TRBD2. CDR1 and CDR2 from the germline V gene are MNHNY and SVGAGI (reference sequence). This CDR3 contains 15 residues. The J segment lost 0 bases and the V segment lost 5 bases, leaving 5 bases of the junction unmatched. The CDR3 coding sequence is TGTGCCAGCAGTGAAGGCGGGAGGGGCTCCTACGAGCAGTACTTC. This sequence encodes CASSEGGRGSYEQYF.

This clonotype was seen at least ten times. Written as DNA, the CDR3 is TGTGCCAGTAGTCGGGGGGGGAAAACTAACTATGGCTACACCTTC. It specifies CASSRGGKTNYGYTF. J is TRBJ1-2 and V is TRBV19; possible D gene TRBD1, 5 bases. The germline CDR1 and CDR2 sequences are LNHDA and SQIVND (reference sequence). CDR3 length: 15 residues. V was cut by 5 bases and J by 0 bases, with 13 bases left in between.

This clonotype was observed many times. V usage is TRBV29-1 and J usage is TRBJ1-5; D gene uncertain. The CDR3 runs 15 residues. V was shortened by 4 bases and J by 4 bases, with 17 bases between the two germline ends. Germline V lookup: CDR1 SQVTM, CDR2 ANQGSEA. The CDR3 protein is CSVADGLLGNQPQHF. DNA of the CDR3: TGCAGCGTTGCGGACGGCCTGTTAGGGAATCAGCCCCAGCATTTT.

This clonotype was recorded a few times. The gene calls are TRBV21-1 and TRBJ2-3. TRBV21-1 constitutes a pseudogene. The CDR3 runs 16 residues. CDR3 bases: TGTGCCAGCAGCAAAAAAGTGGACCACCTGAAAGATACGCAGTATTTT. Translated, it gives CASSKKVDHLKDTQYF.

This clonotype was observed at least ten times. The chain employs TRBV6-4 and TRBJ2-2, with D perhaps matching TRBD1 (6 bases). CDR1 and CDR2 from the germline V gene are MRHNA and SNTAGT. The V end lost 6 bases, the J end lost 7 bases, and 12 bases lay between the germline ends. This CDR3 is built from 13 residues. This CDR3 is CASSRQAVGELFF. The CDR3 coding sequence is TGTGCCAGCAGCAGACAGGCTGTCGGGGAGCTGTTTTTT.

Turning to this clonotype: This clone may be a read error of a much larger clone one base away. The CDR3 ends on some other residue instead of the conserved phenylalanine or tryptophan, so this is likely a read error. The gene calls are TRBV7-9 and TRBJ2-3, with 14 bases aligning to TRBD2. V dropped 6 bases and J dropped 0; count of bases not matched to a gene: 8. The CDR3 runs to 18 residues. CDR1 and CDR2 from the germline V gene are SEHNR and FQNEAQ (reference sequence). For the CDR3, the DNA is TGTGCCAGCAGACCCGGGACTAGCGGGAGAGGGAGCACAGATACGCAGTATTTG. This sequence encodes CASRPGTSGRGSTDTQYL.

This clonotype was seen more than once but under ten times. The rearrangement joins TRBV18 to TRBJ2-1; 7 bases match TRBD1. This CDR3 is 15 amino acids long. The ends lost 3 bases at V and 4 bases at J; junction bases unmatched: 6. Germline loops: CDR1 KGHSH, CDR2 LQKENI. This CDR3 is CASSPRDSTYNEQFF. The DNA of the CDR3 is TGTGCCAGCTCACCCCGGGACAGTACATACAATGAGCAGTTCTTC.

This clonotype was picked up many times. The chain is built from TRBV25-1 and TRBJ2-5, with D maybe TRBD2 (6 bases). Germline CDR1 and CDR2: MGHDK and SYGVNS. This CDR3 comprises 15 residues. Trimming cost V 5 bases and J 5 bases, with 18 bases left between them. The CDR3 DNA is TGTGCCAGCAGTCCCTTGGCCGCAGGGAGGGAGACCCAGTACTTC. Residues: CASSPLAAGRETQYF.

This chain links TRBV7-7 with TRBJ2-1; tentative D call: TRBD2 (5 bases). CDR3 size: 16 residues. V dropped 2 bases and J dropped 3 bases, with 14 bases sitting between them. The V gene's germline CDR1 is SSHAT and CDR2 FNYEAQ (reference sequence). In nucleotides, the CDR3 is TGTGCCAGCAGCTTATCCCCCAGCGGTCGCTACAATGAGCAGTTCTTC. As protein: CASSLSPSGRYNEQFF.

This clonotype was counted at least ten times. The chain couples TRBV27 to TRBJ2-7; D may be TRBD1 (6 bases). Germline CDR1 and CDR2: MNHEY and SMNVEV (reference sequence). V lost 6 bases, J lost 2 bases, and 14 bases lay in between. The CDR3 totals 14 residues. CDR3 bases: TGTGCCAGCAGAGAGTTTGAGGGGGCCTACGAGCAGTACGTC. Translated, it gives CASREFEGAYEQYV.

Ten or more counts support this clonotype. The chain recombines TRBV19 with TRBJ2-6; 8 positions agree with TRBD2. V was clipped by 5 bases and J by 0 bases; unmatched bases: 9. CDR3 length: 18 residues. Per the germline V gene, CDR1 is LNHDA and CDR2 is SQIVND (reference sequence). DNA of the CDR3: TGTGCCAGTAGTCTTTTTAGCGGGACCCCCTCTGGGGCCAACGTCCTGACTTTC. This sequence encodes CASSLFSGTPSGANVLTF.

This clonotype was recorded a few times. The rearrangement joins TRBV24-1 to TRBJ2-1; no firm D call. The CDR3 covers 14 residues. Germline V lookup: CDR1 KGHDR, CDR2 SFDVKD. V lost 6 bases and J 0 bases, leaving 8 bases between the germline ends. The CDR3 region is CATSFGGSYNEQFF. DNA of the CDR3: TGTGCCACCAGTTTCGGCGGCTCCTACAATGAGCAGTTCTTC.

This clonotype has just a few counts. The chain recombines TRBV6-5 with TRBJ2-5; TRBD2 matches at 9 bases. Germline trimming cut 6 bases from V and 4 bases from J; bases unmatched to any gene: 9. Germline lookup yields CDR1 MNHEY and CDR2 SVGAGI. The CDR3 spans 15 residues. CDR3 DNA: TGTGCCAGCAGGGGTGGCGGGAGGGCCGGAGAGACCCAGTACTTC. It codes for CASRGGGRAGETQYF.

The chain recombines TRBV2 with TRBJ2-7; no reliable D call. The CDR3 has 12 amino acids. Germline V gene sequence: CDR1 SNHLY, CDR2 FYNNEI. V dropped 6 bases and J dropped 3 bases, with 9 bases sitting between them. This CDR3 is CASSPTDYEQYF. As DNA, the CDR3 is TGTGCCAGCAGCCCTACAGACTACGAGCAGTACTTC.

This clonotype has at least ten counts. The V call is TRBV5-5, the J call TRBJ1-1, with D unresolved. This CDR3 is 14 amino acids long. Trimming stripped 0 bases from V and 1 base from J, with 7 bases between. Germline lookup yields CDR1 SGHKS and CDR2 YYEKEE (reference sequence). The CDR3, as DNA: TGTGCCAGCAGCTTGGTCCGAGAGAACACTGAAGCTTTCTTT. This encodes CASSLVRENTEAFF.

The CDR3 DNA reads TGTGCCTGGAGTTCGAGGGAGGGCCAGTATTTT. Its protein product is CAWSSREGQYF. The chain is built from TRBV30 and TRBJ2-3; 7 positions match TRBD2. With V trimmed by 2 bases and J by 12 bases, 5 bases remained unmatched. The CDR3 loop spans 11 amino acids. Germline V gene data show CDR1 as GTSNPN and CDR2 as SVGIG (reference sequence).